The present T cell receptor (beta chain) was sequenced within a study of beta chain features in type 1 diabetes. The wider study: All samples yielded roughly 100,000,000 examined sorted cells. Study results and limitations: It was among patients, rather than healthy donors, that naive, central memory and Treg TCRB repertoires appeared more similar. Resolution of whether HLA type affects TCRB rearrangement was not achieved here. Among all four CD4+ subsets, Type 1 diabetes patients had TCRB CDR3s that were moderately but significantly shorter.

The entirety of the isolated RNA underwent reverse transcription, so expressed TCRB transcripts were sequenced. Read counts averaged about 3.57 million for samples of naive, central memory and regulatory T cells. Method: immunoSEQ multiplex PCR; TCRdb's copy keeps in-frame clones and lacks some. The table shows 250,000 or so clones, with approximately 15% occurring only once. For this clone: What it binds is not known.

The CDR3 is made up of 16 amino acids. V lost 0 bases to trimming and J lost 5 bases, with 14 bases between them. In germline, CDR1 is SGHRS, CDR2 YFSETQ. Input material: naive CD4+ T cells from blood. J is TRBJ2-2 and V is TRBV5-1, with D tentatively TRBD2 (6 bases). The clonotype originates from a man younger than 45 with type 1 diabetes. CDR3 loop: CASSLEPTGRTGELFF. CDR3 nucleotides: TGCGCCAGCAGCTTGGAGCCGACGGGGAGGACCGGGGAGCTGTTTTTT.